This TCR beta chain was found in a study of beta chain features in type 1 diabetes. Cells sorted by CD45RO/CCR7/CD25/CD127/CD95/CD27 comprised CD4+ naive, central memory, regulatory and stem cell-like memory cells. Each population that was sorted was more than 95% pure. Of the isolated RNA, all was reverse transcribed, and so the sequenced material was expressed TCRB transcripts. Assay: immunoSEQ multiplex PCR; the TCRdb copy retains only in-frame clones and omits some. The sample has more than 550,000 clones; around 15% are singletons. This CDR3 has 15 residues. V lost 1 base and J 4 bases, leaving 12 bases between the germline ends. Germline V lookup: CDR1 MGHRA, CDR2 YSYEKL. Findings of the study overall: Type 1 diabetes patients had TCRB CDR3s that were shorter (moderately but significantly so) in all four CD4+ subsets.

The sample holds one count of this clone. The antigen is undetermined. The TCR originated in a young man with type 1 diabetes. The chain combines TRBV4-1 with TRBJ2-3; the D call may be TRBD1 or TRBD2 (5 bases each). Material: naive CD4+ T cells from blood. This chain's CDR3 is CASSQAPVGADTQYF. CDR3 nucleotide sequence: TGCGCCAGCAGCCAAGCCCCCGTGGGGGCAGATACGCAGTATTTT.